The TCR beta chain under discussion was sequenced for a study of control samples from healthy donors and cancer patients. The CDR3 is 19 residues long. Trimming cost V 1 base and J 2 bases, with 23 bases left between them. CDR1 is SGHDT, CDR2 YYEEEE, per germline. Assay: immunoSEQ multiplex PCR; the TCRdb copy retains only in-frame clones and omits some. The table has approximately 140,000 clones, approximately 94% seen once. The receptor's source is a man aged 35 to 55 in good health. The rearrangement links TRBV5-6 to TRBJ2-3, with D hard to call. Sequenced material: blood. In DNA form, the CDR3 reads TGTGCCAGCAGCTTGACTCTTTCCCGGACGCTTGCTTTCACAGATACGCAGTATTTT. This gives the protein CASSLTLSRTLAFTDTQYF.